This T cell receptor beta chain was recorded in a study of cytomegalovirus exposure and HLA in healthy donors. General study results and limits: It was reportedly the case that the classifier diagnosed cytomegalovirus status with high specificity and sensitivity.

About this clone itself: The antigen is not known.

The PCR made use of 60 Vbeta and 13 Jbeta primers. Assay used: immunoSEQ multiplex PCR; TCRdb lists only in-frame clones, some missing. The table lists about 120,000 clones, 70% to 85% of them singletons. Germline assignment: CDR1 MDHEN and CDR2 SYDVKM. CDR3 length equals 17 residues. Trimming stripped 6 bases from V and 1 base from J, with 19 bases between. Sequenced: PBMCs. V usage is TRBV28 and J usage is TRBJ1-3, with a weak D call TRBD1 (6 bases). This TCR was sampled from a woman in her forties or fifties in good health and CMV-seronegative. The CDR3 DNA sequence: TGTGCCAGCAGGACCGGAACAGGGCGTGAATCTGGAAACACCATATATTTT. Translation: CASRTGTGRESGNTIYF.